These 26 T cell receptor beta chains were sequenced from one sample in a study of blood T cell repertoires in COVID-19. Sequencing used immunoSEQ multiplex PCR; TCRdb keeps in-frame clones, though not all of them. The table records around 60,000 clones, approximately 83% of them present only once. What was sequenced was peripheral blood. The receptors were gathered from a man in his forties with acute or convalescent COVID-19.

The chain carries TRBV18 and TRBJ1-3; D unclear. With 3 bases removed from V and 10 bases from J, the gap between germline ends came to 13 bases. Germline V CDR1 and CDR2: KGHSH, LQKENI. This CDR3 has 13 amino acids. The CDR3 DNA reads TGTGCCAGCTCACCTGGGCGGGAGCAGACCATATATTTT. This codes for CASSPGREQTIYF. Complete variable domain (other parts from reference TRBV18 and TRBJ1-3): NAGVMQNPRHLVRRRGQEARLRCSPMKGHSHVYWYRQLPEEGLKFMVYLQKENIIDESGMPKERFSAEFPKEGPSILRIQQVVRGDSAAYFCASSPGREQTIYFGEGSWLTVV.

The chain uses TRBV3-1 (or the pseudogene TRBV3-2) and TRBJ2-6; no clear D. Trimming took off 2 bases at V and 0 bases at J, with 14 bases between the two ends. CDR3 length equals 18 residues. Germline V CDR1 and CDR2: LGHDT, YNNKEL (reference sequence). In DNA, the CDR3 is TGTGCCAGCAGCCAACGCCTCGGAGTGAGCTCTGGGGCCAACGTCCTGACTTTC. The encoded protein is CASSQRLGVSSGANVLTF.

This chain's CDR3 is CASRDTLSTDTQYF. The CDR3 bases are TGTGCCAGCAGGGACACGTTAAGCACAGATACGCAGTATTTT. The chain employs TRBV6-6 and TRBJ2-3; D possibly corresponds to TRBD1 (5 bases). Germline assignment: CDR1 MNHNY and CDR2 SVGAGI (reference sequence). This CDR3 has 14 residues. V was cut by 6 bases and J by 0 bases, with 10 bases left in between.

The rearrangement joins TRBV10-2 to TRBJ1-5; D not certain. Germline assignment: CDR1 WSHSY and CDR2 SAAADI. This CDR3 contains 13 residues. The V and J ends lost 3 bases and 4 bases respectively, with 7 bases between them. The CDR3 protein is CASSDRTNQPQHF. The CDR3 DNA reads TGCGCCAGCAGTGACAGAACAAATCAGCCCCAGCATTTT.

A few counts support this clone. The chain combines TRBV6-5 with TRBJ1-2; 8 bases are shared with TRBD1. V trimming: 6 bases; J trimming: 5 bases; junction bases outside the gene matches: 8. Looked up from germline, CDR1 is MNHEY and CDR2 is SVGAGI. The CDR3 has 14 amino acids. CDR3 region: CASSPGTGIYGYTF. CDR3 nucleotides: TGTGCCAGCAGCCCCGGGACAGGCATTTATGGCTACACCTTC.

There are a few counts of this clone. This chain connects TRBV6-5 to TRBJ1-1; D gene unclear. The V and J ends lost 2 bases and 3 bases respectively, with 10 bases between them. Germline CDR1 reads MNHEY; CDR2 reads SVGAGI. The CDR3 sequence is 14 residues long. DNA of the CDR3: TGTGCCAGCAGTTACGTTGCCAGATACACTGAAGCTTTCTTT. It encodes CASSYVARYTEAFF.

V usage is TRBV6-1 and J usage is TRBJ2-7; 9 nucleotides agree with TRBD1. This CDR3 has 15 residues. Germline lookup yields CDR1 MNHNS and CDR2 SASEGT. V was pared by 3 bases and J by 6 bases, with 9 bases of the junction left unmatched. The CDR3 sequence: CASSDAQNRGPEQYF. The CDR3 bases are TGTGCCAGCAGTGACGCTCAGAACAGGGGGCCCGAGCAGTACTTC.

This sequence joins TRBV24-1 and TRBJ2-2; D is undetermined. Germline CDR1 is KGHDR and CDR2 is SFDVKD. The length of the CDR3 is 12 residues. Trimming took 10 bases from V and 1 from J, leaving 6 bases between them. The CDR3 sequence: CATAGNTGELFF. The CDR3 DNA follows: TGTGCCACGGCAGGGAACACCGGGGAGCTGTTTTTT.

This chain links TRBV12-3 or TRBV12-4 with TRBJ2-1; D gene unclear. Trimming left V 6 bases short and J 7 bases short, with 7 bases between. The CDR3 has 11 residues. The DNA for the CDR3 is TGTGCCAGCAGGCTACTGAATGAGCAGTTCTTC. Translation: CASRLLNEQFF.

V usage is TRBV6-5 and J usage is TRBJ2-3; 16 nucleotides match TRBD2. The CDR3 length is 15 residues. The V gene's germline CDR1 is MNHEY and CDR2 SVGAGI. V dropped 5 bases and J dropped 6; count of bases not matched to a gene: 2. CDR3 sequence reads: CASSRGLAGGDTQYF. CDR3 sequence (DNA): TGTGCCAGCAGTAGGGGACTAGCGGGGGGGGATACGCAGTATTTT.

The V gene is TRBV3-1 (or the pseudogene TRBV3-2), the J gene TRBJ2-7; D not certain. V was shortened by 3 bases and J by 3 bases, with 3 bases between the two germline ends. CDR1 and CDR2 (germline): LGHDT, YNNKEL (reference sequence). This CDR3 is 11 amino acids long. CDR3 sequence: CASSQSYEQYF. The CDR3 DNA reads TGTGCCAGCAGCCAGAGCTACGAGCAGTACTTC.

In its sample, this clone was seen once. The chain carries TRBV7-3 and TRBJ1-1; D call uncertain. The CDR3 spans 13 residues. V was pared by 1 base and J by 8 bases, with 11 bases between. Germline V lookup: CDR1 SGHTA, CDR2 FQGTGA. CDR3 nucleotide sequence: TGTGCCAGCAGCTTAATGCCAAACTTAGAAGCTTTCTTT. Amino acid sequence: CASSLMPNLEAFF.

The V call is TRBV29-1, the J call TRBJ1-3; possibly TRBD1 for D (5 bases). Looked up from germline, CDR1 is SQVTM and CDR2 is ANQGSEA. The CDR3 sequence is 13 residues long. V was pared by 7 bases and J by 4 bases, with 14 bases between. The DNA of the CDR3 is TGCAGCGCTTGGGGGGGGTACGGAAACACCATATATTTT. This sequence encodes CSAWGGYGNTIYF.

This clone came up once. The CDR3 loop reads CASTRYGRGQGNSPLHF. CDR3 DNA: TGTGCCAGCACCCGATATGGTAGAGGCCAAGGAAATTCACCCCTCCACTTT. J is TRBJ1-6 and V is TRBV2; D is uncertain. CDR1 is SNHLY, CDR2 FYNNEI, per germline. Trimming cost V 7 bases and J 7 bases, with 23 bases left between them. The CDR3 covers 17 residues. Full variable domain (outside the CDR3, taken from reference TRBV2 and TRBJ1-6): EPEVTQTPSHQVTQMGQEVILRCVPISNHLYFYWYRQILGQKVEFLVSFYNNEISEKSEIFDDQFSVERPDGSNFTLKIRSTKLEDSAMYFCASTRYGRGQGNSPLHFGNGTRLTVT.

This rearrangement joins TRBV6-6 to TRBJ2-3; a possible D gene is TRBD2 (7 bases). V was clipped by 2 bases and J by 0 bases, with 9 bases between them. The CDR3 is made up of 15 amino acids. Germline CDR1 is MNHNY and CDR2 is SVGAGI (reference sequence). CDR3 residues: CASSYRGASTDTQYF. The CDR3 bases are TGTGCCAGCAGTTACCGGGGGGCTAGCACAGATACGCAGTATTTT.

The chain links TRBV2 to TRBJ2-1; possible D gene TRBD2, 6 bases. This CDR3 contains 13 residues. V lost 8 bases and J 7 bases, leaving 15 bases between the germline ends. Germline V lookup: CDR1 SNHLY, CDR2 FYNNEI. The CDR3 region is CASGRDRENEQFF. The CDR3 bases are TGTGCCAGCGGGCGTGACCGGGAGAATGAGCAGTTCTTC.

This chain connects TRBV2 to TRBJ1-5; D possibly corresponds to TRBD1 (5 bases). Germline CDR1 reads SNHLY; CDR2 reads FYNNEI. CDR3 size: 15 residues. V was clipped by 6 bases and J by 1 base, with 13 bases between them. The CDR3 here is CASRTELLSNQPQHF. DNA of the CDR3: TGTGCCAGCAGGACAGAACTACTAAGCAATCAGCCCCAGCATTTT.

This clone has a single count. V is TRBV5-5 and J is TRBJ1-2; 8 positions agree with TRBD1. V gave up 0 bases and J gave up 3 bases; unmatched junction bases: 7. CDR1 SGHKS and CDR2 YYEKEE come from the germline V gene (reference sequence). This CDR3 comprises 16 residues. The CDR3 bases are TGTGCCAGCAGCTTGGGACGGGGACAGGCCCACTATGGCTACACCTTC. This encodes CASSLGRGQAHYGYTF.

This chain connects TRBV5-1 to TRBJ1-2, with 7 bases that match TRBD1. Unmatched junction bases numbered 6, after V lost 0 bases and J lost 1 base. The CDR3 spans 16 residues. Germline V gives CDR1 SGHRS, CDR2 YFSETQ. CDR3 region: CASSLVTGHINYGYTF. The CDR3 DNA sequence: TGCGCCAGCAGCTTGGTGACAGGGCATATTAACTATGGCTACACCTTC.

This clone was counted a few times. CDR3 protein: CASSEFWGHEQFF. CDR3 DNA sequence: TGTGCCAGCAGTGAATTTTGGGGGCATGAGCAGTTCTTC. V gene TRBV25-1 combines with J gene TRBJ2-1, with D perhaps TRBD1 (6 bases). The CDR3 loop spans 13 amino acids. V was trimmed by 1 base and J by 8 bases, leaving 9 bases between them. CDR1 and CDR2 (germline): MGHDK, SYGVNS.

Only a few counts were recorded for this clone. This CDR3 reads CASRTGTGDTGELFF. The CDR3 DNA reads as TGTGCCAGCAGAACCGGGACAGGGGACACCGGGGAGCTGTTTTTT. The genes are TRBV28 and TRBJ2-2, with 10 bases fitting TRBD1. CDR1 and CDR2 (germline): MDHEN, SYDVKM. This CDR3 contains 15 residues. V gave up 6 bases and J gave up 3 bases; unmatched junction bases: 4.

The chain joins TRBV5-1 to TRBJ1-5, with D possibly TRBD1 on 5 matching bases. Germline lookup yields CDR1 SGHRS and CDR2 YFSETQ. Trimming cost V 5 bases and J 7 bases, with 13 bases left between them. The CDR3 is made up of 13 amino acids. This CDR3 reads CASRIREGQPQHF. DNA for the CDR3: TGCGCCAGCAGAATCAGGGAAGGCCAGCCCCAGCATTTT.

This clone has just one count. The rearrangement links TRBV25-1 to TRBJ1-1; unclear D gene. The V end was cut by 6 bases, the J end by 5 bases, with 16 bases between. There are 14 residues in the CDR3. Germline assignment: CDR1 MGHDK and CDR2 SYGVNS. The chain's CDR3 is CASSPPEAPTEAFF. DNA of the CDR3: TGTGCCAGCAGCCCCCCGGAGGCCCCAACTGAAGCTTTCTTT.

The V and J genes are TRBV2 and TRBJ2-2; 8 nucleotides match TRBD2. Trimming at V came to 1 base and at J to 2 bases, leaving 3 bases not matched to a gene. The germline CDR1 and CDR2 sequences are SNHLY and FYNNEI. There are 16 residues in the CDR3. Written as DNA, the CDR3 is TGTGCCAGCAGTGAAGGTCGGACTAGCAACACCGGGGAGCTGTTTTTT. Its protein is CASSEGRTSNTGELFF.

Note on this clone: A much bigger clone sits one base away, suggesting this may be a read error. The rearrangement uses TRBV4-2 and TRBJ1-4; 11 bases line up with TRBD1. The germline V gene has CDR1 LGHNA and CDR2 YNFKEQ. The CDR3 contains 19 residues. CDR3 sequence (DNA): TGTGCCAGCAGCCACCCCGGGGGGACAGGGGGTACAACTAATAAAAAACTGTTTTTT. This codes for CASSHPGGTGGTTNKKLFF.

The chain carries TRBV27 and TRBJ2-1, with TRBD2 identical over 10 bases. The CDR3 runs 16 residues. The V gene end was trimmed by 0 bases and the J gene end by 3 bases; junction bases not matched to a gene: 2. The germline gives CDR1 MNHEY, CDR2 SMNVEV (reference sequence). In nucleotides, the CDR3 is TGTGCCAGCAGTTTATCACTAGCGGGGAGCTACAATGAGCAGTTCTTC. This gives the protein CASSLSLAGSYNEQFF.